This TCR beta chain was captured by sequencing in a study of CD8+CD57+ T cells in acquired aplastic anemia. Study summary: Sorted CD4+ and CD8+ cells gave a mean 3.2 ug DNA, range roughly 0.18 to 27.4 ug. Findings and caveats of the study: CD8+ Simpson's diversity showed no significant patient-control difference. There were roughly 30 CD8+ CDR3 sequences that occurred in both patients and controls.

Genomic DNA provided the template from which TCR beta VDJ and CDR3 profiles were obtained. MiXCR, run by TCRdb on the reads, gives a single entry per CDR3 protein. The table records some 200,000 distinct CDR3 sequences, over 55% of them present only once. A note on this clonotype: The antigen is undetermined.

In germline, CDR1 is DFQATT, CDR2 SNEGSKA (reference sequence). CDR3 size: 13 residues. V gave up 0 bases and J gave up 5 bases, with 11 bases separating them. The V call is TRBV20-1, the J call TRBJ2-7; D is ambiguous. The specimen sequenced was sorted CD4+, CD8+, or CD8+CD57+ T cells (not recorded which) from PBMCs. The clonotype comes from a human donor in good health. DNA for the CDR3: TGCAGTGCTAGAGAGGGGTCAGCCCACGAGCAGTACTTC. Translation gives CSAREGSAHEQYF.